The rows below give T cell receptor beta chains drawn from one sample of a study of cytomegalovirus exposure and HLA in healthy donors. Assay used: immunoSEQ multiplex PCR; TCRdb lists only in-frame clones, some missing. Among about 170,000 clones, around 73% were seen once, and the ten largest hold 5% to 6.5%. Sequences were obtained from PBMCs. All receptors derive from a woman younger than 30 in good health and CMV-seropositive. CDR3s include the opening cysteine and the closing phenylalanine or tryptophan. D genes are given only for firm matches. Part of the rows lack a size; the others show once, few, many or a class for expanded clones.

>TRBD1|TRBV30|TRBJ2-3|NA
CAWRRTGEEDTQYF
TGTGCCTGGAGACGGACAGGGGAAGAGGATACGCAGTATTTT
>NA|TRBV6-1|TRBJ1-4|NA
CASTGGTTNEKLFF
TGTGCCAGCACCGGAGGGACAACTAATGAAAAACTGTTTTTT
>TRBD1|TRBV5-1|TRBJ1-5|NA
CASSLEGQKNQPQHF
TGCGCCAGCAGCTTGGAGGGACAGAAGAATCAGCCCCAGCATTTT
>TRBD1|TRBV30|TRBJ1-5|NA
CAWSMTGTNQPQHF
TGTGCCTGGAGTATGACAGGGACCAATCAGCCCCAGCATTTT
>TRBD2|TRBV28|TRBJ2-2|NA
CASSASGTSLGRGELFF
TGTGCCAGCAGTGCCTCAGGGACTAGCCTGGGAAGAGGGGAGCTGTTTTTT
>TRBD1|TRBV7-2|TRBJ2-2|NA
CASSSTGVTGELFF
TGTGCCAGCAGCTCGACAGGGGTCACCGGGGAGCTGTTTTTT
>TRBD2|TRBV13|TRBJ2-4|NA
CASSWRGENIQYF
TGTGCCAGCAGCTGGCGGGGGGAAAACATTCAGTACTTC
>NA|TRBV5-6|TRBJ2-7|once
CASSLRSTGLAYEQYF
TGTGCCAGCAGCCTCCGTTCTACAGGGTTGGCCTACGAGCAGTACTTC
>NA|TRBV4-3|TRBJ1-1|NA
CASSQEPPGHPTEAFF
TGCGCCAGCAGCCAAGAACCCCCTGGACACCCGACTGAAGCTTTCTTT
>TRBD1|TRBV6-4|TRBJ2-7|NA
CASSDSGTGGDEQYF
TGTGCCAGCAGTGACTCGGGGACAGGGGGAGACGAGCAGTACTTC